Listed below are T cell receptor beta chains from one sample, sequenced in a study of T cell changes during pregnancy in multiple sclerosis. Assay: immunoSEQ multiplex PCR; the TCRdb copy retains only in-frame clones and omits some. Of about 23,000 clones listed, about 85% were seen once; the top ten hold around 7.6%. This material consisted of CD8+ T cells from peripheral blood mononuclear cells, taken before pregnancy. The source of these receptors is a female donor with multiple sclerosis, enrolled in a pregnancy study. CDR3s include the opening cysteine and the closing phenylalanine or tryptophan.

v_call: TRBV4-1
cdr3_aa: CASSQDMGQGFVSNQPQHF

v_call: TRBV7-9
cdr3_aa: CASSLGLAAEQYF

v_call: TRBV27
cdr3_aa: CASRIRTGGPDTQYF

v_call: TRBV27
cdr3_aa: CASSSRSSYEQYF

v_call: TRBV5-4
cdr3_aa: CASSTGLDYEQYF

v_call: TRBV6-4
cdr3_aa: CASSDSSGDTDTQYF

v_call: TRBV27
cdr3_aa: CASSLSRQGLNQPQHF

v_call: TRBV28
cdr3_aa: CASSLWLAGVTSNEQFF

v_call: TRBV7-3
cdr3_aa: CASSLTPYTQYF

v_call: TRBV19
cdr3_aa: CASSIVGQRHEQYF

v_call: TRBV5-1
cdr3_aa: CASSLAQGLTDTQYF

v_call: TRBV27
cdr3_aa: CASSLGQGAIQPQHF

v_call: TRBV5-1
cdr3_aa: CASSFTGSAYEQYF

v_call: TRBV6-5
cdr3_aa: CASSDSRGYTF

v_call: TRBV9
cdr3_aa: CASSFSGIQAGTDTQYF

v_call: TRBV27
cdr3_aa: CASSRGTEQYF

v_call: TRBV5-1
cdr3_aa: CASSSIFRGNTEAFF

v_call: TRBV14
cdr3_aa: CASSLIPRVYLQYF

v_call: TRBV27
cdr3_aa: CASSRGQVASYEQYF

v_call: TRBV7-6
cdr3_aa: CASSSWEGQDTQYF

v_call: TRBV4-1
cdr3_aa: CASSQGSLAGGSGTDTQYF

v_call: TRBV5-1
cdr3_aa: CASSLTGTAYEQYF

v_call: TRBV9
cdr3_aa: CASSGGLAGVPGTGELFF

v_call: TRBV5-1
cdr3_aa: CASSLAKPGEHRGYGYTF

v_call: TRBV6-1
cdr3_aa: CASSEGLAGTYEQYF

v_call: TRBV5-4
cdr3_aa: CASSSKQGSNTGELFF

v_call: TRBV27
cdr3_aa: CASSYGTSGNEQFF